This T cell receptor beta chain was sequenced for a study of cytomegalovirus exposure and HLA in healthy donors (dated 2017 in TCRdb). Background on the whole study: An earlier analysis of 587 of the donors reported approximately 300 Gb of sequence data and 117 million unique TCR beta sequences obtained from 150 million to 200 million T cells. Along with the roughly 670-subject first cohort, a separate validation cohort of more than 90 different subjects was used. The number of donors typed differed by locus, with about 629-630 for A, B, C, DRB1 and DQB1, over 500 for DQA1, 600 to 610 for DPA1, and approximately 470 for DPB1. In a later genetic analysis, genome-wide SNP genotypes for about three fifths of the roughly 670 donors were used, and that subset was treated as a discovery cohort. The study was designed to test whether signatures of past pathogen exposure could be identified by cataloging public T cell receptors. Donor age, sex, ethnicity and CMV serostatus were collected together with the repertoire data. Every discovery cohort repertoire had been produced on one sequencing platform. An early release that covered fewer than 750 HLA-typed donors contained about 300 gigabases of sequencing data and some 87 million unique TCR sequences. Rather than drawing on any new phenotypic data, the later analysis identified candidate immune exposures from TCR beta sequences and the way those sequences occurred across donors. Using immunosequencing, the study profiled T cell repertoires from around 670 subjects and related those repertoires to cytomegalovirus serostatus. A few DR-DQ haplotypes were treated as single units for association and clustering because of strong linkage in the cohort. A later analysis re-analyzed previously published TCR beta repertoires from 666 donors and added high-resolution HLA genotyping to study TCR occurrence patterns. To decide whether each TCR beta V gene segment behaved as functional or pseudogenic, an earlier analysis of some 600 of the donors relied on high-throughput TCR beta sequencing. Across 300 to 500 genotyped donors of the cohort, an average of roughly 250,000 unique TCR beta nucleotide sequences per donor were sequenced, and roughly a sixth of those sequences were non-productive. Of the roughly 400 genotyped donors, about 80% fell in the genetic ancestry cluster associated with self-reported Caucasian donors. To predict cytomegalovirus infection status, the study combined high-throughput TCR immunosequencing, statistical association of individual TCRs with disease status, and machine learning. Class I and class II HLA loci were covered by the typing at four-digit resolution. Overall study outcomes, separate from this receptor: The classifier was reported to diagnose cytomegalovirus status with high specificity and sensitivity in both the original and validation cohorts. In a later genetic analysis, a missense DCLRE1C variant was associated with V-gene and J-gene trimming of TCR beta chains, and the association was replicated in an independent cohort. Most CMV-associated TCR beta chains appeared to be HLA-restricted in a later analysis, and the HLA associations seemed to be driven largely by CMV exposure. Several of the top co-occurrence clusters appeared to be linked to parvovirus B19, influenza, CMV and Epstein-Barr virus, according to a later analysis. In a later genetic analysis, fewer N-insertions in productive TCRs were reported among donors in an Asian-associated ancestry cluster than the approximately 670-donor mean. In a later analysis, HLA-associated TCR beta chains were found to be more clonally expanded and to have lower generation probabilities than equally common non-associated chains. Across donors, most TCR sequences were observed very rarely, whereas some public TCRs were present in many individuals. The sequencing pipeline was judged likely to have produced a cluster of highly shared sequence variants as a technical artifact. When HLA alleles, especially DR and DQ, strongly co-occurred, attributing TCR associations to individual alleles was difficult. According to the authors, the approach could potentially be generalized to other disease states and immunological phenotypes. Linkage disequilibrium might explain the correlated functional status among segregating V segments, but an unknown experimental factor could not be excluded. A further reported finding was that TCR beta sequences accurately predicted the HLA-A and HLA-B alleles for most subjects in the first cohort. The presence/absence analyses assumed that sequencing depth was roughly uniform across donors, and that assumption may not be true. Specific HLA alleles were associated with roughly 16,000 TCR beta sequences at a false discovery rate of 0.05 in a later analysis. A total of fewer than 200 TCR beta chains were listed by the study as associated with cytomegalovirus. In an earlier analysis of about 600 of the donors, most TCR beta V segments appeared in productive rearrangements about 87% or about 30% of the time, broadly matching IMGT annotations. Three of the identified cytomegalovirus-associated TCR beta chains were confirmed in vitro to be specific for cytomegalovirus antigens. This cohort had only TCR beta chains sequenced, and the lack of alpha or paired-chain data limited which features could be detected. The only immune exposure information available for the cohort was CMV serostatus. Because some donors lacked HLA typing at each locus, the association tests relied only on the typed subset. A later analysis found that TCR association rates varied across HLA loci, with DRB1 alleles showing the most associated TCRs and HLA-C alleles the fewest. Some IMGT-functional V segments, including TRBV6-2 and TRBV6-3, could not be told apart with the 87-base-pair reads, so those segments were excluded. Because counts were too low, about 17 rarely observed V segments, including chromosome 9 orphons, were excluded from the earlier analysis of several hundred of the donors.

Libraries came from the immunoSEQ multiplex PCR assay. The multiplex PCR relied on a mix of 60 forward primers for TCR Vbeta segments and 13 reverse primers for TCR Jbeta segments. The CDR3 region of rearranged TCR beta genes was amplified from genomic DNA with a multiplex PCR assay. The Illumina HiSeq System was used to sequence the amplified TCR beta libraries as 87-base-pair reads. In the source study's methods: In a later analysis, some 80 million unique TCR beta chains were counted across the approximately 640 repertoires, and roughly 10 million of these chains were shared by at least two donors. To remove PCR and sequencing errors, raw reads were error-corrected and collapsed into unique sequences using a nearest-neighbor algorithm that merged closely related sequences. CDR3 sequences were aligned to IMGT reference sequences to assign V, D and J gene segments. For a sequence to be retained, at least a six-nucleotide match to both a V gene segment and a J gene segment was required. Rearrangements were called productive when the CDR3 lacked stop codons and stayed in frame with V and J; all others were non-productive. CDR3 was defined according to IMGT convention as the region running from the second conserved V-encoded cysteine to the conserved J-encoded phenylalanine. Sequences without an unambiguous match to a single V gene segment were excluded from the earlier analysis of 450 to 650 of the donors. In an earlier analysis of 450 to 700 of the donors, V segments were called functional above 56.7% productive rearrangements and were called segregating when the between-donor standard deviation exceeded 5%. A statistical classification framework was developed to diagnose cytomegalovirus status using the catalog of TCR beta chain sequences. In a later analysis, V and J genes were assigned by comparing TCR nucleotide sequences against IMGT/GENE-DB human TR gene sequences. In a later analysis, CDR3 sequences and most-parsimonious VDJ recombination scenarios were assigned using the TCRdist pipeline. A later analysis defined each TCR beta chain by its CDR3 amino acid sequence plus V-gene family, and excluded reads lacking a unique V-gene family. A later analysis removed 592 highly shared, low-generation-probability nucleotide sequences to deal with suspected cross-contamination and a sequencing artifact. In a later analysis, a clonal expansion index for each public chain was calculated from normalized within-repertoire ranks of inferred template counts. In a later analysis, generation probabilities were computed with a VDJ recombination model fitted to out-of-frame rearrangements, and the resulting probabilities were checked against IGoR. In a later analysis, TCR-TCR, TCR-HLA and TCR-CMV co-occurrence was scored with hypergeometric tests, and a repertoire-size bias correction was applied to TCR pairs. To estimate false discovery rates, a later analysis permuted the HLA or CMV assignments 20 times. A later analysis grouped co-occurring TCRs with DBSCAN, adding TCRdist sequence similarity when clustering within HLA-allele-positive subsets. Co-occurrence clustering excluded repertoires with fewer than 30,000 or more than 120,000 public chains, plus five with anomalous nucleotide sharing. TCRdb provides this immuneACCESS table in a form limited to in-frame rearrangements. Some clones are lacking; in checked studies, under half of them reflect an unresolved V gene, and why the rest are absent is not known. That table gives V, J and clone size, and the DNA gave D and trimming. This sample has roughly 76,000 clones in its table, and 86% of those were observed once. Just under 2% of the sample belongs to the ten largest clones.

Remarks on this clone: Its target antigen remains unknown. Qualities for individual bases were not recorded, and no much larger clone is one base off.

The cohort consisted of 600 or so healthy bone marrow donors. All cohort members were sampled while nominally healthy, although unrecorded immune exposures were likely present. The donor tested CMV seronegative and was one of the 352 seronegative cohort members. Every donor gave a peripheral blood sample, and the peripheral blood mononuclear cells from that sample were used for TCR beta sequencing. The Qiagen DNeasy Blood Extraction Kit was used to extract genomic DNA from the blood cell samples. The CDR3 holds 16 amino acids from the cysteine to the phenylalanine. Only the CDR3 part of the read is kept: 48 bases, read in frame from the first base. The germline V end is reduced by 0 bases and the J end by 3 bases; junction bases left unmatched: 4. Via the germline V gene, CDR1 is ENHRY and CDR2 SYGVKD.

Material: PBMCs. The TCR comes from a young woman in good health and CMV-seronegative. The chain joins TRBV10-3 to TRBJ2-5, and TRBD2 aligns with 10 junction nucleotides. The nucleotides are TGTGCCATCAGTGAGTCGCGGCTAGCGGGGGAAGAGACCCAGTACTTC. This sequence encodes CAISESRLAGEETQYF.